This T cell receptor beta chain came from a study of blood T cell repertoires in COVID-19. At the level of the study: Acute and convalescent COVID-19 samples came from the United States, Italy and Spain. T cells, B-cell-depleted T cells, or PBMCs supplied cDNA or gDNA.

Per the original methods: Nucleated cell number was recorded as an estimate derived from reference gene primer amplification. Clones were sequenced by immunoSEQ multiplex PCR, and TCRdb holds only the in-frame ones, with some missing. V and J calls and clone size are as listed in that table; D and trimming were resolved from the DNA. This sample carries about 150,000 clones, 84% of them seen once, and the ten largest clones take nearly 10%. V shed 6 bases, J shed 7 bases, and the junction held 5 bases outside the gene matches. The CDR3 has 12 residues. J is TRBJ2-7 and V is TRBV12-3 or TRBV12-4, with 8 bases matching TRBD1. The sequencing input was peripheral blood. The receptor was isolated from a woman in her fifties or sixties with acute or convalescent COVID-19. The CDR3 protein is CASSGDRWEQYF. The CDR3 bases are TGTGCCAGCAGCGGGGACAGGTGGGAGCAGTACTTC.